One sample yielded the 21 T cell receptor beta chains listed below, sequenced in a study of blood T cell repertoires in COVID-19. This table comes from immunoSEQ multiplex PCR, and its TCRdb copy is limited to in-frame clones, with some not included. The top ten hold about 3% of the sample, which has a few hundred thousand clones, more than 80% seen once. The source material was peripheral blood. The origin of the receptors is a woman in her 30s with active or convalescent COVID-19.

In its sample, this clone was seen once. The chain has TRBV21-1 and TRBJ2-7; TRBD2 is the table's D call, not checked against the DNA. TRBV21-1 corresponds to a pseudogene. There are 13 residues in the CDR3. CDR3 in amino acids: CATLAGGSYEQYF. Here the CDR3 DNA reads TGTGCCACTCTAGCGGGGGGTTCCTACGAGCAGTACTTC.

CDR3 loop: CASSKGTGRGGYTF. CDR3 coding DNA: TGTGCCAGCAGTAAGGGGACAGGGAGAGGCGGCTACACCTTC. V and J are TRBV5-8 and TRBJ1-2; TRBD1 matches at 9 bases. V lost 5 bases and J lost 8; bases outside the gene matches: 10. CDR3 length: 14 residues. CDR1 SGHTS and CDR2 YDEGEE come from the germline V gene. Based on the CDR3 plus reference TRBV5-8 and TRBJ1-2, the full variable domain is EAGVTQSPTHLIKTRGQQATLRCSPISGHTSVYWYQQALGLGLQFLLWYDEGEERNRGNFPPRFSGRQFPNYSSELNVNALELEDSALYLCASSKGTGRGGYTFGSGTRLTVV.

The rearrangement uses TRBV9 and TRBJ2-7, with 8 bases matching TRBD1. The CDR3 runs 14 residues. Trimming took 3 bases from V and 7 from J; bases not matched to a gene: 9. In germline, CDR1 is SGDLS, CDR2 YYNGEE. CDR3: CASSALQGAGEQYF. The CDR3 DNA sequence: TGTGCCAGCAGCGCCCTTCAGGGGGCGGGGGAGCAGTACTTC.

This chain joins TRBV4-1 and TRBJ1-2, with 12 bases fitting TRBD1. The CDR3 loop spans 16 amino acids. Germline V CDR1 and CDR2: MGHRA, YSYEKL. Trimming at V came to 1 base and at J to 4 bases, leaving 4 bases not matched to a gene. The CDR3 sequence: CASSQAGTGGGYGYTF. DNA for the CDR3: TGCGCCAGCAGCCAAGCCGGGACAGGGGGCGGCTATGGCTACACCTTC.

This chain uses TRBV6-5 with TRBJ2-1; TRBD2 matches at 10 bases. The CDR3 consists of 15 residues. V lost 4 bases to trimming and J lost 5 bases; unmatched junction nucleotides: 5. Germline V gene lookup returns CDR1 MNHEY and CDR2 SVGAGI. For the CDR3, the DNA is TGTGCCAGCAGTTCAGCGGGGGGGCGAGACAATGAGCAGTTCTTC. As protein: CASSSAGGRDNEQFF.

This clone was observed a single time. The rearrangement links TRBV6-2 or TRBV6-3 to TRBJ1-1; D is possibly TRBD1 (5 bases). The CDR3 has 14 amino acids. The germline V gene encodes CDR1 MNHEY and CDR2 SVGEGT. Between the trimmed V and J ends, which lost 2 bases and 5 bases, there was a span of 12 bases. CDR3 sequence (DNA): TGTGCCAGCAGTTACCAGTTCGGGGGGACTGAAGCTTTCTTT. Translation: CASSYQFGGTEAFF.

This clone was observed once. The J gene is TRBJ2-7, the V gene TRBV5-6; 12 nucleotides align to TRBD1. CDR3 size: 16 residues. V lost 2 bases to trimming and J lost 0 bases; unmatched junction nucleotides: 3. Germline assignment: CDR1 SGHDT and CDR2 YYEEEE. In DNA form, the CDR3 reads TGTGCCAGCAGCTTCCCGGGACAGGGGGCCTCCTACGAGCAGTACTTC. Amino acid sequence: CASSFPGQGASYEQYF. The complete variable domain, with remaining parts taken from reference TRBV5-6 and TRBJ2-7, reads DAGVTQSPTHLIKTRGQQVTLRCSPKSGHDTVSWYQQALGQGPQFIFQYYEEEERQRGNFPDRFSGHQFPNYSSELNVNALLLGDSALYLCASSFPGQGASYEQYFGPGTRLTVT.

This clone was seen only once. Here the CDR3 DNA reads TGTGCCAGCAGTCGCAACAGGGGAATCACAGATACGCAGTATTTT. This translates into CASSRNRGITDTQYF. This chain joins TRBV25-1 and TRBJ2-3; 7 bases line up with TRBD1. Germline values: CDR1 MGHDK, CDR2 SYGVNS. There are 15 residues in the CDR3. V dropped 5 bases and J dropped 2; count of bases not matched to a gene: 7.

The rearrangement uses TRBV7-2 and TRBJ2-3; maybe TRBD2 (5 bases). In germline, CDR1 is SGHTA, CDR2 FQGNSA. The germline V and J ends were trimmed by 0 bases and 1 base, with 8 bases remaining between them. The CDR3 runs 15 residues. This CDR3 reads CASSLALRGTDTQYF. DNA for the CDR3: TGTGCCAGCAGCTTAGCCTTGAGGGGCACAGATACGCAGTATTTT. Drawing the rest from reference TRBV7-2 and TRBJ2-3, the complete variable domain is GAGVSQSPSNKVTEKGKDVELRCDPISGHTALYWYRQSLGQGLEFLIYFQGNSAPDKSGLPSDRFSAERTGGSVSTLTIQRTQQEDSAVYLCASSLALRGTDTQYFGPGTRLTVL.

The chain combines TRBV28 with TRBJ1-5, with D perhaps TRBD1 (5 bases). Per the germline V gene, CDR1 is MDHEN and CDR2 is SYDVKM. V dropped 2 bases and J dropped 8 bases, with 19 bases sitting between them. The CDR3 runs 16 residues. The CDR3 DNA sequence: TGTGCCAGCAGTTTAATGTTCCCAGGCCGGGGGGAGCCCCAGCATTTT. Protein product: CASSLMFPGRGEPQHF.

This rearrangement joins TRBV14 to TRBJ1-1; 7 nucleotides align to TRBD1. The V gene's germline CDR1 is SGHDN and CDR2 FVKESK. Trimming at V came to 1 base and at J to 5 bases, leaving 4 bases not matched to a gene. The CDR3 covers 14 residues. In DNA form, the CDR3 reads TGTGCCAGCAGCCAAGTAAAGGGGGCAACTGAAGCTTTCTTT. Translation gives CASSQVKGATEAFF.

The rearrangement uses TRBV2 and TRBJ2-1; 7 bases align to TRBD2. The V gene end was trimmed by 1 base and the J gene end by 6 bases; junction bases not matched to a gene: 3. The CDR3 length is 14 residues. The V gene's germline CDR1 is SNHLY and CDR2 FYNNEI. DNA of the CDR3: TGTGCCAGCAGTGAAGGGACTAGTTTCAATGAGCAGTTCTTC. As protein: CASSEGTSFNEQFF.

About this clone itself: This same CDR3 is encoded by further DNA sequences in the sample. The chain carries TRBV7-8 and TRBJ1-1, with 9 bases aligning to TRBD1. Germline CDR1 SGHVS, CDR2 FQNEAQ. V shed 3 bases, J shed 3 bases, and the junction held 5 bases outside the gene matches. This CDR3 contains 15 residues. This CDR3 reads CASSLGQGYDTEAFF. CDR3 bases: TGTGCCAGCAGCTTGGGACAGGGATATGACACTGAAGCTTTCTTT.

This chain connects TRBV1 to TRBJ1-2; the table's TRBD1 call for D was not verified on the DNA. TRBV1 constitutes a pseudogene. The CDR3 loop spans 18 amino acids. This CDR3 reads CTSSRNTKLRIPNYGYTF. CDR3 coding DNA: TGCACCAGCAGTCGCAATACCAAACTCAGGATTCCTAACTATGGCTACACCTTC.

The chain is built from TRBV13 and TRBJ2-1; 12 bases are shared with TRBD2. The CDR3 loop spans 17 amino acids. J lost 7 bases, V lost 2 bases, and 9 bases had no gene match. Germline CDR1 reads PRHDT; CDR2 reads FYEKMQ (reference sequence). CDR3 in DNA: TGTGCCAGCAGCTTAATGCTAGCGGGGGGGCCGGGGAATGAGCAGTTCTTC. Amino acids: CASSLMLAGGPGNEQFF.

The CDR3 is CASSQGQGAGGYTF. The DNA of the CDR3 is TGTGCCAGCAGCCAAGGACAGGGGGCGGGTGGCTACACCTTC. The gene calls are TRBV3-1 (or the pseudogene TRBV3-2) and TRBJ1-2; TRBD1 aligns across 10 bases. The V gene end was trimmed by 1 base and the J gene end by 7 bases; junction bases not matched to a gene: 3. The CDR3 runs 14 residues. Looked up from germline, CDR1 is LGHDT and CDR2 is YNNKEL (reference sequence).

This chain connects TRBV28 to TRBJ2-5; D may be TRBD2 (6 bases). Germline CDR1 reads MDHEN; CDR2 reads SYDVKM. V dropped 2 bases and J dropped 5 bases, with 9 bases sitting between them. The CDR3 covers 13 residues. The CDR3: CASSLRGLETQYF. CDR3 sequence (DNA): TGTGCCAGCAGTTTACGGGGGTTGGAGACCCAGTACTTC.

This chain connects TRBV6-5 to TRBJ1-1; 7 nucleotides line up with TRBD1. The V and J ends lost 5 bases and 0 bases, in that order; junction bases with no gene match: 6. This CDR3 contains 15 residues. Germline lookup yields CDR1 MNHEY and CDR2 SVGAGI. CDR3: CASSRDSGMNTEAFF. CDR3 DNA sequence: TGTGCCAGCAGTCGGGACAGTGGGATGAACACTGAAGCTTTCTTT.

The chain combines TRBV19 with TRBJ1-6; D possibly corresponds to TRBD1 (5 bases). The germline V gene has CDR1 LNHDA and CDR2 SQIVND (reference sequence). This CDR3 is 15 amino acids long. With 7 bases removed from V and 6 bases from J, the gap between germline ends came to 16 bases. CDR3: CASKETGVSNSPLHF. CDR3 sequence (DNA): TGTGCCAGTAAGGAAACGGGGGTTTCTAATTCACCCCTCCACTTT.

The rearrangement links TRBV18 to TRBJ1-3; 7 bases agree with TRBD1. Losses at the gene ends were 3 bases for V and 0 bases for J; bases not matched to a gene: 5. This CDR3 has 16 residues. From germline, CDR1 is KGHSH and CDR2 LQKENI. The CDR3 nucleotides are TGTGCCAGCTCACCCCAGGGGGTAAGCTCTGGAAACACCATATATTTT. The encoded protein is CASSPQGVSSGNTIYF.

This sequence joins TRBV19 and TRBJ1-1; D gene uncertain. Between the trimmed V and J ends, which lost 3 bases and 2 bases, there was a span of 10 bases. The CDR3 loop spans 14 amino acids. CDR1 is LNHDA, CDR2 SQIVND, per germline (reference sequence). In nucleotides, the CDR3 is TGTGCCAGTAGTATCCTCGGTCCTAACACTGAAGCTTTCTTT. This sequence encodes CASSILGPNTEAFF. Based on the CDR3 plus reference TRBV19 and TRBJ1-1, the full variable domain is DGGITQSPKYLFRKEGQNVTLSCEQNLNHDAMYWYRQDPGQGLRLIYYSQIVNDFQKGDIAEGYSVSREKKESFPLTVTSAQKNPTAFYLCASSILGPNTEAFFGQGTRLTVV.